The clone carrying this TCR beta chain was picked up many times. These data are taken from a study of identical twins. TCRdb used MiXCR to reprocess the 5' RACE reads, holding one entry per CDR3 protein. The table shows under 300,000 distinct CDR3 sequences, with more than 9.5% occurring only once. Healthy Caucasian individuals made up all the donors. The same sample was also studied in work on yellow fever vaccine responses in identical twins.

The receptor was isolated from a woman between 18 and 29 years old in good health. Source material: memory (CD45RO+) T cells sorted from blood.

The CDR3 region is CASSQHLGELFF. DNA for the CDR3: TGCGCCAGCAGCCAGCACTTGGGGGAGCTGTTTTTT. The chain links TRBV4-3 to TRBJ2-2; D not resolved. The germline V and J ends were trimmed by 3 bases and 8 bases, with 7 bases remaining between them. The CDR3 extends over 12 amino acids. The germline gives CDR1 LGHNA, CDR2 YSLEER.